Following are 21 T cell receptor beta chains from one sample sequenced in a study of shared clonotypes between healthy human individuals. Produced via immunoSEQ multiplex PCR; TCRdb's table is partial and in-frame only. In the table there are around 1,000,000 clones, roughly 80% of which are singletons. Sequenced input: memory CD4+ T cells from PBMCs. Subset reported: CD45RA-negative fraction. These receptor sequences come from a man in his late teens or twenties in good health. Some clones in this sample may be carry-over from other donors' samples.

The J gene is TRBJ2-3, the V gene TRBV11-2; a weak D match, TRBD1 (6 bases). The CDR3 sequence is 14 residues long. Germline V gives CDR1 SGHAT, CDR2 FQNNGV. V was pared by 2 bases and J by 2 bases, with 8 bases between. CDR3 nucleotides: TGTGCCAGCAGCTTACGGGACATCACAGATACGCAGTATTTT. It specifies CASSLRDITDTQYF.

This sequence joins TRBV18 and TRBJ2-7; D remains ambiguous. V gave up 6 bases and J gave up 3 bases, with 9 bases separating them. Germline loops: CDR1 KGHSH, CDR2 LQKENI. The CDR3 has 12 residues. CDR3 bases: TGTGCCAGCTCCCCCCAGATCTACGAGCAGTACTTC. The encoded protein is CASSPQIYEQYF.

This rearrangement joins TRBV4-1 to TRBJ2-1, with D unresolved. The CDR3 runs to 13 residues. Trimming cost V 0 bases and J 9 bases, with 9 bases left between them. CDR1 is MGHRA, CDR2 YSYEKL, per germline. CDR3 protein: CASSQEGGPEQFF. Here the CDR3 DNA reads TGCGCCAGCAGCCAAGAGGGTGGGCCTGAGCAGTTCTTC.

The CDR3 DNA follows: TGTGCCAGCACACGACAGGGCCACTATAATTCACCCCTCCACTTT. Amino acid sequence: CASTRQGHYNSPLHF. The rearrangement links TRBV6-5 to TRBJ1-6, with 7 bases that match TRBD1. Trimming removed 7 bases from V and 3 bases from J; junction bases left unmatched: 6. There are 15 residues in the CDR3. Germline V gives CDR1 MNHEY, CDR2 SVGAGI.

CDR3 sequence (DNA): TGTGCCAGCAGCACCGAGGGGGGAATCTATGGCTACACCTTC. It codes for CASSTEGGIYGYTF. V and J are TRBV28 and TRBJ1-2; a weak D match, TRBD1 (6 bases). The CDR3 length is 14 residues. Germline CDR1 MDHEN, CDR2 SYDVKM. The V gene lost 6 bases and the J gene lost 4 bases, with 15 bases spanning the gap.

The chain is built from TRBV29-1 and TRBJ2-5; D gene unclear. Trimming pared 1 base from V and 5 bases from J, leaving 8 bases between. This CDR3 spans 12 amino acids. The germline V gene has CDR1 SQVTM and CDR2 ANQGSEA. CDR3 sequence: CSVEGDSETQYF. The CDR3 bases are TGCAGCGTTGAAGGTGATTCGGAGACCCAGTACTTC.

This clone was counted a single time. V usage is TRBV7-9 and J usage is TRBJ2-7; D perhaps matches TRBD2 (5 bases). V was cut by 5 bases and J by 2 bases, with 10 bases left in between. The CDR3 runs 13 residues. Germline CDR1 and CDR2: SEHNR and FQNEAQ (reference sequence). Here the CDR3 DNA reads TGTGCCAGCAGCGGCGGGCCGACCTACGAGCAGTACTTC. It codes for CASSGGPTYEQYF.

As concerns this clone: A read error may be the cause here, since a much bigger clone is one base away. V usage is TRBV25-1 and J usage is TRBJ1-2; D not resolved. Per the germline V gene, CDR1 is MGHDK and CDR2 is SYGVNS. V shed 6 bases and J shed 7 bases, with 9 bases lying between them. The CDR3 is made up of 11 amino acids. The CDR3 region has the DNA TGTGCCAGCAGCTTAGAGGGTGGCTACACCTTC. Protein: CASSLEGGYTF.

This chain links TRBV4-3 with TRBJ2-2; D ambiguous. CDR1 LGHNA and CDR2 YSLEER come from the germline V gene. The CDR3 loop spans 15 amino acids. V lost 0 bases, J lost 7 bases, and 12 bases lay in between. CDR3 residues: CASSQENTGIGELFF. In nucleotides, the CDR3 is TGCGCCAGCAGCCAAGAGAACACCGGAATCGGGGAGCTGTTTTTT.

The chain links TRBV28 to TRBJ2-7; D is unresolved. CDR3 length: 15 residues. Trimming cost V 5 bases and J 7 bases, with 21 bases left between them. Germline V gene lookup returns CDR1 MDHEN and CDR2 SYDVKM. The CDR3 sequence: CASSPPPAELREQYF. DNA of the CDR3: TGTGCCAGCAGTCCCCCCCCGGCAGAGCTGAGAGAGCAGTACTTC.

The chain employs TRBV2 and TRBJ2-4; maybe TRBD1 (6 bases). Trimming left V 0 bases short and J 6 bases short, with 12 bases between. The CDR3 sequence is 15 residues long. From germline, CDR1 is SNHLY and CDR2 FYNNEI. CDR3 bases: TGTGCCAGCAGTGAAGCGTGGGGGCTTGGAAACATTCAGTACTTC. Translating it yields CASSEAWGLGNIQYF.

Comments on this clone: One junction end does not reproduce the germline sequence, and a read error may be involved. The V call is TRBV29-1, the J call TRBJ2-7; the match to TRBD1 covers 9 bases. This CDR3 is built from 13 residues. The germline V gene has CDR1 SQVTM and CDR2 ANQGSEA. CDR3 region: CSVEEGQGYEQYF. CDR3 DNA: TGCAGCGTGGAAGAGGGACAGGGTTACGAGCAGTACTTC.

This clone was detected only a few times. The chain recombines TRBV21-1 with TRBJ2-7; the table's TRBD1 call for D was not verified on the DNA. TRBV21-1 is a pseudogene. The CDR3 consists of 16 residues. The CDR3 sequence is CASSVPRTGETYEQYF. CDR3 sequence (DNA): TGTGCCAGCAGCGTGCCTCGGACAGGGGAAACCTACGAGCAGTACTTC.

The CDR3 loop reads CAVKEASGNTIYF. DNA for the CDR3: TGTGCCGTAAAGGAGGCCTCTGGAAACACCATATATTTT. V is TRBV7-2 and J is TRBJ1-3, with D unclear. Germline lookup yields CDR1 SGHTA and CDR2 FQGNSA. Trimming took off 11 bases at V and 0 bases at J, with 11 bases between the two ends. The CDR3 is 13 amino acids.

The genes are TRBV7-8 and TRBJ1-1, with a possible D match to TRBD1 (5 bases). This CDR3 contains 11 residues. V shed 5 bases and J shed 11 bases, with 12 bases lying between them. Germline CDR1 reads SGHVS; CDR2 reads FQNEAQ. CDR3 sequence: CASSRGLLAFF. CDR3 in DNA: TGTGCCAGCAGCCGGGGACTCCTGGCTTTCTTT.

This clone was detected a few times. The rearrangement links TRBV9 to TRBJ2-7, with 7 bases identical to TRBD1. There are 13 residues in the CDR3. Germline-derived CDR1 and CDR2 are SGDLS and YYNGEE. The J segment lost 6 bases and the V segment lost 3 bases, leaving 6 bases of the junction unmatched. The CDR3 sequence is CASSARQGSEQYF. CDR3 DNA: TGTGCCAGCAGCGCCAGACAGGGATCCGAGCAGTACTTC. Filled out from reference TRBV9 and TRBJ2-7, the complete variable domain reads DSGVTQTPKHLITATGQRVTLRCSPRSGDLSVYWYQQSLDQGLQFLIQYYNGEERAKGNILERFSAQQFPDLHSELNLSSLELGDSALYFCASSARQGSEQYFGPGTRLTVT.

V is TRBV18 and J is TRBJ1-2; D is uncertain. Germline V gene sequence: CDR1 KGHSH, CDR2 LQKENI. The CDR3 contains 14 residues. Deletions cut 10 bases from V and 5 bases from J, with 20 bases between. This CDR3 reads CATSLGAQEYGYTF. The CDR3 region has the DNA TGTGCCACCTCCCTTGGAGCTCAGGAGTATGGCTACACCTTC.

This rearrangement joins TRBV28 to TRBJ2-6, with 8 positions matching TRBD1. This CDR3 comprises 17 residues. Germline V gene data show CDR1 as MDHEN and CDR2 as SYDVKM. Trimming at V came to 4 bases and at J to 0 bases, leaving 5 bases not matched to a gene. In nucleotides, the CDR3 is TGTGCCAGCAGTTCGGGACAGGCATCCTCTGGGGCCAACGTCCTGACTTTC. Translated: CASSSGQASSGANVLTF. Full variable domain (outside the CDR3, taken from reference TRBV28 and TRBJ2-6): DVKVTQSSRYLVKRTGEKVFLECVQDMDHENMFWYRQDPGLGLRLIYFSYDVKMKEKGDIPEGYSVSREKKERFSLILESASTNQTSMYLCASSSGQASSGANVLTFGAGSRLTVL.

This clone occurred once. The chain combines TRBV28 with TRBJ2-2; no clear D. CDR3 length equals 11 residues. Germline V lookup: CDR1 MDHEN, CDR2 SYDVKM. The ends were cut back, 6 bases at V and 8 bases at J, with 7 bases in the middle. CDR3 nucleotide sequence: TGTGCCAGCAGCGAGGAGGGGGAGCTGTTTTTT. Encoded protein: CASSEEGELFF.

This clone has just a few counts. The chain uses TRBV19 and TRBJ1-1; the D gene is possibly TRBD1 (6 bases). The V end lost 7 bases, the J end lost 5 bases, and 14 bases lay between the germline ends. CDR1 LNHDA and CDR2 SQIVND come from the germline V gene (reference sequence). The CDR3 has 13 residues. The chain's CDR3 is CASTEGGGTEAFF. The CDR3 DNA reads as TGTGCCAGTACCGAAGGAGGGGGAACTGAAGCTTTCTTT.

The chain links TRBV7-6 to TRBJ2-1, with 14 positions matching TRBD2. Per the germline V gene, CDR1 is SGHVS and CDR2 is FNYEAQ. The CDR3 consists of 15 residues. Trimming cost V 5 bases and J 10 bases; bases outside gene matches: 7. The CDR3 is CASSRGLAGDNEQFF. CDR3 nucleotides: TGTGCCAGCAGCCGGGGACTAGCGGGAGATAACGAGCAGTTCTTC.